The 22 T cell receptor beta chains below come from one sample, sequenced in a study of blood T cell repertoires in COVID-19. Sequencing was performed with immunoSEQ multiplex PCR; in TCRdb, only in-frame clones are kept and a portion is missing. The table records 70,000 or so clones, 88% of them present only once. Sequences were obtained from peripheral blood. The source of these receptors is a human donor in a cohort sampled during active COVID-19.

This clone was seen a single time. The chain combines TRBV2 with TRBJ1-2, with 7 bases identical to TRBD1. This CDR3 has 15 amino acids. Germline values: CDR1 SNHLY, CDR2 FYNNEI. V dropped 6 bases and J dropped 4; count of bases not matched to a gene: 11. CDR3 coding DNA: TGTGCCAGCAGGGGGGAGACAGGGCTGGTCTATGGCTACACCTTC. It yields the protein CASRGETGLVYGYTF.

V gene TRBV11-2 combines with J gene TRBJ2-7, with 9 bases aligning to TRBD1. V was pared by 5 bases and J by 1 base, with 3 bases of the junction left unmatched. Germline CDR1 SGHAT, CDR2 FQNNGV. This CDR3 has 14 amino acids. CDR3 bases: TGTGCCAGCAGCCTTGACAGGGGGTCCTACGAGCAGTACTTC. Protein product: CASSLDRGSYEQYF.

The V call is TRBV27, the J call TRBJ2-7, with TRBD2 matching 7 bases. CDR3 length: 16 amino acids. V was pared by 8 bases and J by 2 bases, with 15 bases of the junction left unmatched. The V gene's germline CDR1 is MNHEY and CDR2 SMNVEV (reference sequence). DNA of the CDR3: TGTGCCAGCCGAAGGTCGGCGGGAGAAGGTCCCTACGAGCAGTACTTC. Translating it yields CASRRSAGEGPYEQYF.

The chain recombines TRBV28 with TRBJ2-7, with D perhaps matching TRBD1 (5 bases). With 3 bases removed from V and 5 bases from J, the gap between germline ends came to 17 bases. This CDR3 region has 15 residues. Germline V gene sequence: CDR1 MDHEN, CDR2 SYDVKM. The CDR3 bases are TGTGCCAGCAGTTTTGGGTCTCAGGGAATACACGAGCAGTACTTC. This gives the protein CASSFGSQGIHEQYF.

The V call is TRBV30, the J call TRBJ1-6; a weak D match, TRBD1 (5 bases). Trimming removed 1 base at V and 10 bases at J, with 14 bases between. The CDR3 totals 14 residues. Germline V gene lookup returns CDR1 GTSNPN and CDR2 SVGIG (reference sequence). The CDR3, as DNA: TGTGCCTGGAGTGGGGGGGATCTCTTGTCACCCCTCCACTTT. Protein: CAWSGGDLLSPLHF. Supplemented by reference TRBV30 and TRBJ1-6, the full variable domain reads SQTIHQWPATLVQPVGSPLSLECTVEGTSNPNLYWYRQAAGRGLQLLFYSVGIGQISSEVPQNLSASRPQDRQFILSSKKLLLSDSGFYLCAWSGGDLLSPLHFGNGTRLTVT.

The rearrangement joins TRBV7-8 to TRBJ2-3; TRBD2 is a possible D gene (6 bases). Trimming shortened V by 4 bases and J by 0 bases, and 11 bases separated the two germline ends. CDR1 SGHVS and CDR2 FQNEAQ come from the germline V gene. CDR3 length equals 15 residues. The CDR3 loop reads CASSSGRRSTDTQYF. The CDR3 region has the DNA TGTGCCAGCAGCTCAGGGAGGAGGAGCACAGATACGCAGTATTTT.

This clone was recorded once. The chain is built from TRBV3-1 (or the pseudogene TRBV3-2) and TRBJ2-3, with 15 nucleotides matching TRBD2. The CDR3 contains 15 residues. V dropped 4 bases and J dropped 6; count of bases not matched to a gene: 2. Germline assignment: CDR1 LGHDT and CDR2 YNNKEL (reference sequence). CDR3 sequence (DNA): TGTGCCAGCAGCCCCGGGACTAGCGGGAGGGATACGCAGTATTTT. Translation: CASSPGTSGRDTQYF.

The rearrangement links TRBV3-1 (or the pseudogene TRBV3-2) to TRBJ1-6, with D hard to call. Germline-derived CDR1 and CDR2 are LGHDT and YNNKEL (reference sequence). V shed 1 base and J shed 8 bases, with 12 bases lying between them. This CDR3 has 15 amino acids. The CDR3: CASSQVASTDSPLHF. In DNA form, the CDR3 reads TGTGCCAGCAGCCAAGTTGCGAGTACGGATTCACCCCTCCACTTT.

The rearrangement uses TRBV19 and TRBJ2-7; TRBD2 is a possible D gene (6 bases). The germline V gene encodes CDR1 LNHDA and CDR2 SQIVND (reference sequence). The CDR3 is 13 amino acids. V lost 3 bases, J lost 7 bases, and 13 bases lay in between. The CDR3 DNA follows: TGTGCCAGTAGTATCCGGGGGATGGCAGAGCAGTACTTC. Its translation: CASSIRGMAEQYF.

The V gene is TRBV5-1, the J gene TRBJ2-3, with 7 bases identical to TRBD2. Losses at the gene ends were 4 bases for V and 0 bases for J; bases not matched to a gene: 5. Germline V gives CDR1 SGHRS, CDR2 YFSETQ. The CDR3 runs 15 residues. CDR3 bases: TGCGCCAGCAGCCCGGGCGGGGGAAGCACAGATACGCAGTATTTT. This codes for CASSPGGGSTDTQYF.

The gene calls are TRBV4-1 and TRBJ1-6; D possibly corresponds to TRBD1 (5 bases). The CDR3 is made up of 15 amino acids. V lost 1 base, J lost 4 bases, and 8 bases lay in between. From germline, CDR1 is MGHRA and CDR2 YSYEKL. As DNA, the CDR3 is TGCGCCAGCAGCCAAGGGCCAGGGTATAATTCACCCCTCCACTTT. It specifies CASSQGPGYNSPLHF.

V usage is TRBV11-3 and J usage is TRBJ2-5; a weak D match, TRBD1 (6 bases). The V end lost 5 bases, the J end lost 1 base, and 11 bases lay between the germline ends. The CDR3 has 14 residues. Germline-derived CDR1 and CDR2 are SGHNT and YENEEA. DNA for the CDR3: TGTGCCAGCAGCGAAAGGACAGTCCAAGAGACCCAGTACTTC. Translating it yields CASSERTVQETQYF.

The chain employs TRBV19 and TRBJ1-1, with 11 bases identical to TRBD1. V gave up 4 bases and J gave up 10 bases; unmatched junction bases: 11. The CDR3 runs 15 residues. CDR1 is LNHDA and CDR2 is SQIVND in the germline V gene (reference sequence). The CDR3 DNA reads TGTGCCAGTAGTAACTCCGGGACAGGGGGGTTTCGAGCTTTCTTT. This translates into CASSNSGTGGFRAFF. Full variable domain (remainder filled in from reference TRBV19 and TRBJ1-1): DGGITQSPKYLFRKEGQNVTLSCEQNLNHDAMYWYRQDPGQGLRLIYYSQIVNDFQKGDIAEGYSVSREKKESFPLTVTSAQKNPTAFYLCASSNSGTGGFRAFFGQGTRLTVV.

The chain couples TRBV7-9 to TRBJ1-1, with 7 positions matching TRBD1. Looked up from germline, CDR1 is SEHNR and CDR2 is FQNEAQ (reference sequence). This CDR3 comprises 13 residues. The trim removed 3 bases at V and 6 bases at J, leaving 4 bases unmatched. CDR3 amino acids: CASSFFGQAEAFF. As DNA, the CDR3 is TGTGCCAGCAGCTTTTTCGGACAGGCTGAAGCTTTCTTT.

This CDR3 is CASSTGTSGYNEQFF. The CDR3 region has the DNA TGTGCCAGTAGTACCGGGACTAGTGGGTACAATGAGCAGTTCTTC. The rearrangement links TRBV19 to TRBJ2-1; TRBD2 matches at 8 bases. This CDR3 region has 15 residues. After removal of 4 bases from V and 4 bases from J, the junction contained 6 bases not matched to a gene. Germline-derived CDR1 and CDR2 are LNHDA and SQIVND (reference sequence).

The chain employs TRBV21-1 and TRBJ2-3; the table gives TRBD2 as D, unverified against the DNA. TRBV21-1 is a recognized pseudogene. The CDR3 runs 16 residues. The CDR3 region is CASSKQGGNRTDTQYF. The CDR3 DNA reads as TGTGCCAGCAGCAAACAAGGCGGGAATCGCACAGATACGCAGTATTTT.

The rearrangement uses TRBV6-4 and TRBJ1-1, with TRBD1 identical over 7 bases. V lost 2 bases to trimming and J lost 13 bases; unmatched junction nucleotides: 16. Germline CDR1 is MRHNA and CDR2 is SNTAGT. The length of the CDR3 is 15 residues. The CDR3 here is CASSDRSRTGPEGFF. CDR3 nucleotide sequence: TGTGCCAGCAGTGACCGCTCCCGGACAGGACCTGAGGGTTTCTTT.

The genes are TRBV6-5 and TRBJ2-7, with D maybe TRBD1 (6 bases). CDR3 length: 15 residues. Germline values: CDR1 MNHEY, CDR2 SVGAGI. V was shortened by 6 bases and J by 2 bases, with 17 bases between the two germline ends. CDR3 in amino acids: CASRGHEQGPYEQYF. The CDR3 DNA reads as TGTGCCAGCAGGGGCCACGAACAGGGACCCTACGAGCAGTACTTC.

V gene TRBV7-3 combines with J gene TRBJ2-1; 11 bases are a match to TRBD2. The V gene end was trimmed by 2 bases and the J gene end by 1 base; junction bases not matched to a gene: 7. The CDR3 loop spans 18 amino acids. CDR1 and CDR2 from the germline V gene are SGHTA and FQGTGA. CDR3 bases: TGTGCCAGCAGCTTATTAAGTACTAGCGGGGGATCCTACAATGAGCAGTTCTTC. As protein: CASSLLSTSGGSYNEQFF. The whole variable domain, remainder taken from reference TRBV7-3 and TRBJ2-1, is GAGVSQTPSNKVTEKGKYVELRCDPISGHTALYWYRQSLGQGPEFLIYFQGTGAADDSGLPNDRFFAVRPEGSVSTLKIQRTERGDSAVYLCASSLLSTSGGSYNEQFFGPGTRLTVL.

The rearrangement uses TRBV7-2 and TRBJ2-5; the D is unclear. V was shortened by 2 bases and J by 4 bases, with 8 bases between the two germline ends. The CDR3 spans 13 residues. CDR1 and CDR2 (germline): SGHTA, FQGNSA. The CDR3 sequence: CASSLRPGETQYF. The CDR3 region has the DNA TGTGCCAGCAGCTTACGCCCGGGAGAGACCCAGTACTTC.

The chain carries TRBV11-2 and TRBJ2-1; 7 nucleotides align to TRBD2. Germline CDR1 is SGHAT and CDR2 is FQNNGV. The ends lost 5 bases at V and 6 bases at J; junction bases unmatched: 13. The CDR3 has 16 residues. CDR3 coding DNA: TGTGCCAGCAGCCGTTGGGGGAGGGCCGTGGGCAATGAGCAGTTCTTC. Translation gives CASSRWGRAVGNEQFF.

The sample holds one count of this clone. The chain carries TRBV6-5 and TRBJ1-6; TRBD1 is a possible D gene (6 bases). The V and J ends lost 6 bases and 5 bases respectively, with 14 bases between them. Germline lookup yields CDR1 MNHEY and CDR2 SVGAGI. This CDR3 has 15 residues. CDR3 DNA: TGTGCCAGCAGAAAACAGGGACCCGATAATTCACCCCTCCACTTT. Amino acids: CASRKQGPDNSPLHF.